The next 2 T cell receptor delta chains were all read from a single sample in a study of γδ T cells in repeated Plasmodium falciparum infection. TCRdb re-called the multiplex PCR reads using CATT. Of tens of thousands of delta-chain clones listed, roughly 1.5% were seen once; the top ten hold around 8.6%. Flow sorting of PBMC yielded separate Vgamma9/Vdelta2+ and Vdelta2-negative gammadelta T cell populations for bulk repertoire analysis. The sample consisted of gamma-delta T cells from blood. The receptors were gathered from a pool of human donors (malaria-infected and uninfected, not separated).

This clone was seen a few times. For this DNA, TCRdb reports the protein of a much larger clone, which diverges at residue 15, most likely from a read error; the protein presented here is translated directly from the DNA. V usage is TRDV1 and J usage is TRDJ1; TRDD3 matches at 9 bases. The J gene was missing in TCRdb and was found by matching the end of the DNA to germline. Germline CDR1 reads TSWWSYY; CDR2 reads QGS. V gave up 0 bases and J gave up 7 bases; unmatched junction bases: 30. This CDR3 is 23 amino acids long. The CDR3: CALGELHPRPLYWGTPKSGKLIF. As DNA, the CDR3 is TGTGCTCTTGGGGAACTTCACCCACGACCGTTGTACTGGGGGACCCCTAAGTCCGGTAAACTCATCTTT.

This clone has just a few counts. This DNA translates differently at residue 19 from the TCRdb protein, which is that of a much larger clone; a read error is likely, and the protein shown is the DNA's own translation. The V gene is given as TRDV1, and no J gene call is available; the table's D call, TRDD3, was not checked against the DNA. The CDR3 is 20 amino acids. Germline V gene lookup returns CDR1 TSWWSYY and CDR2 QGS. The CDR3 loop reads CALGERALPTVLGDTDKLTF. The CDR3 DNA follows: TGTGCTCTTGGGGAAAGGGCGCTTCCTACGGTACTGGGGGACACCGATAAACTCACCTTT.